The next 30 T cell receptor beta chains were all read from a single sample in a study of blood T cell repertoires in COVID-19. Repertoires were generated with immunoSEQ multiplex PCR, while TCRdb's copy carries only in-frame clones and drops some. Of about 150,000 clones detected, less than 90% appear once; the ten largest clones hold 3% to 4%. The sequenced material came from peripheral blood. These receptors came from a woman in her seventies with acute or convalescent COVID-19.

The J gene is TRBJ1-4, the V gene TRBV28; D is possibly TRBD1 (6 bases). The CDR3 covers 15 residues. Germline CDR1 MDHEN, CDR2 SYDVKM. V lost 2 bases, J lost 4 bases, and 11 bases lay in between. DNA of the CDR3: TGTGCCAGCAGTTTAGCAGGGGCAATTAATGAAAAACTGTTTTTT. Amino acid sequence: CASSLAGAINEKLFF.

The V gene is TRBV4-1, the J gene TRBJ2-1; 7 bases align to TRBD2. Trimming took 0 bases from V and 7 from J; bases not matched to a gene: 6. The CDR3 has 15 residues. Germline lookup yields CDR1 MGHRA and CDR2 YSYEKL. The CDR3 sequence: CASSQDFGRRNEQFF. CDR3 nucleotides: TGCGCCAGCAGCCAAGATTTCGGGAGGAGGAATGAGCAGTTCTTC.

V and J are TRBV19 and TRBJ2-3; 8 nucleotides match TRBD1. Trimming took 5 bases from V and 1 from J; bases not matched to a gene: 2. The CDR3 is 14 residues long. From germline, CDR1 is LNHDA and CDR2 SQIVND (reference sequence). In nucleotides, the CDR3 is TGTGCCAGTAGTCTGGACAGGGGCACAGATACGCAGTATTTT. Translating gives CASSLDRGTDTQYF.

The chain uses TRBV12-3 or TRBV12-4 and TRBJ1-2; D is ambiguous. V lost 1 base and J lost 6, with 9 bases in between. CDR3 length equals 13 residues. The CDR3 region is CASSLGPANGYTF. The DNA for the CDR3 is TGTGCCAGCAGTTTAGGGCCTGCAAATGGCTACACCTTC.

With respect to this clone: At one end the junction does not follow the germline gene, possibly because of a read error. The chain uses TRBV18 and TRBJ2-7, with TRBD1 matching 10 bases. The CDR3 has 14 residues. Per germline, CDR1 KGHSH and CDR2 LQKENI. The CDR3: CASSPGQGDLTNRF. The CDR3 bases are TGTGCCAGCTCACCAGGACAGGGGGACTTGACTAACCGTTTC.

The chain couples TRBV6-5 to TRBJ2-3; 8 bases map to TRBD1. Trimming took 5 bases from V and 6 from J; bases not matched to a gene: 10. The germline V gene encodes CDR1 MNHEY and CDR2 SVGAGI. There are 15 residues in the CDR3. In DNA form, the CDR3 reads TGTGCCAGCAGTAGGGACAGGTTGGGATTGGATACGCAGTATTTT. It specifies CASSRDRLGLDTQYF.

DNA for the CDR3: TGTGCCAGCAGCAAAGGGACAGGGGTCGAAAAACTGTTTTTT. Amino acids: CASSKGTGVEKLFF. The chain links TRBV21-1 to TRBJ1-4; the table assigns TRBD1, which was not confirmed against the DNA. TRBV21-1 is labeled a pseudogene. The CDR3 contains 14 residues.

The gene calls are TRBV6-5 and TRBJ2-2, with D maybe TRBD2 (5 bases). This CDR3 region has 14 residues. Looked up from germline, CDR1 is MNHEY and CDR2 is SVGAGI. V was clipped by 6 bases and J by 7 bases, with 15 bases between them. Written as DNA, the CDR3 is TGTGCCAGCAGACGCCTTGGGGAGTACGGGGAGCTGTTTTTT. This encodes CASRRLGEYGELFF.

This chain joins TRBV4-1 and TRBJ1-4; no firm D call. This CDR3 region has 14 residues. With 5 bases removed from V and 0 bases from J, the gap between germline ends came to 7 bases. Germline V gives CDR1 MGHRA, CDR2 YSYEKL. The CDR3 is CASSYRATNEKLFF. The CDR3 DNA reads TGCGCCAGCAGCTACAGAGCAACTAATGAAAAACTGTTTTTT.

The V gene is TRBV10-1, the J gene TRBJ2-7, with a weak D call TRBD2 (6 bases). Germline CDR1 WNHNN, CDR2 SYGVQD (reference sequence). V dropped 4 bases and J dropped 0 bases, with 10 bases sitting between them. There are 14 residues in the CDR3. CDR3 loop: CASSGGLSSYEQYF. CDR3 DNA: TGCGCCAGCAGTGGGGGACTCAGCTCCTACGAGCAGTACTTC.

This clone was found once. V usage is TRBV18 and J usage is TRBJ1-1; D not resolved. V lost 5 bases to trimming and J lost 3 bases, with 13 bases between them. CDR1 KGHSH and CDR2 LQKENI come from the germline V gene. The CDR3 totals 14 residues. CDR3 DNA sequence: TGTGCCAGCTCATATAGCGACGGGGACACTGAAGCTTTCTTT. This translates into CASSYSDGDTEAFF.

The chain carries TRBV11-2 and TRBJ1-3; TRBD1 might be the D (6 bases). The length of the CDR3 is 14 residues. Trimming stripped 8 bases from V and 0 bases from J, with 11 bases between. In germline, CDR1 is SGHAT, CDR2 FQNNGV. The CDR3 nucleotides are TGTGCCAGCGGACAGACCTTCTCTGGAAACACCATATATTTT. It yields the protein CASGQTFSGNTIYF.

V usage is TRBV15 and J usage is TRBJ1-2; 7 nucleotides agree with TRBD1. Germline CDR1 LNHNV, CDR2 YYDKDF (reference sequence). The V and J ends lost 0 bases and 7 bases, in that order; junction bases with no gene match: 14. This CDR3 spans 17 amino acids. CDR3 residues: CATSRDGGQVSVGGYTF. CDR3 bases: TGTGCCACCAGCAGAGACGGAGGACAGGTTTCGGTGGGTGGCTACACCTTC.

The J gene is TRBJ1-1, the V gene TRBV7-2; 7 bases match TRBD1. The CDR3 has 14 residues. The V and J ends lost 0 bases and 6 bases, in that order; junction bases with no gene match: 4. Germline CDR1 SGHTA, CDR2 FQGNSA. The CDR3 reads CASSLATGTAEAFF. For the CDR3, the DNA is TGTGCCAGCAGCTTAGCGACAGGGACGGCTGAAGCTTTCTTT.

The chain has TRBV7-2 and TRBJ1-2, with a possible D match to TRBD1 (6 bases). Germline assignment: CDR1 SGHTA and CDR2 FQGNSA. The V end was cut by 5 bases, the J end by 5 bases, with 15 bases between. The CDR3 has 14 residues. The CDR3 coding sequence is TGTGCCAGCAGCCGTTGGACAGCTCCGTATGGCTACACCTTC. This encodes CASSRWTAPYGYTF.

The table lists this clone with a few counts. The rearrangement uses TRBV18 and TRBJ2-1, with D possibly being TRBD1 (6 bases). The V gene's germline CDR1 is KGHSH and CDR2 LQKENI. V was trimmed by 6 bases and J by 4 bases, leaving 16 bases between them. The CDR3 has 15 residues. The CDR3 DNA sequence: TGTGCCAGCTCCCCGAGGGGGAATCAGTACAATGAGCAGTTCTTC. Protein sequence: CASSPRGNQYNEQFF.

V is TRBV27 and J is TRBJ2-3, with 13 bases that match TRBD2. CDR1 is MNHEY, CDR2 SMNVEV, per germline (reference sequence). V was clipped by 7 bases and J by 2 bases; unmatched bases: 9. The CDR3 totals 17 residues. CDR3 in amino acids: CASTKRTSGRSTDTQYF. The CDR3 nucleotides read TGTGCCAGCACCAAAAGGACTAGCGGGAGATCCACAGATACGCAGTATTTT.

Notes on this clone: One end of the junction does not line up with germline, which may come from a read error. The chain is built from TRBV2 and TRBJ1-1; TRBD1 aligns across 10 bases. CDR3 length: 10 amino acids. The germline V gene has CDR1 SNHLY and CDR2 FYNNEI. The CDR3 DNA reads as TGTGCCAGCAGGGGACAGGGGCCCCTCTTT. Its translation is CASRGQGPLF.

The chain employs TRBV19 and TRBJ2-7; TRBD1 aligns across 7 bases. The CDR3 has 15 amino acids. Germline lookup yields CDR1 LNHDA and CDR2 SQIVND (reference sequence). The trim removed 6 bases at V and 4 bases at J, leaving 12 bases unmatched. The CDR3 bases are TGTGCCAGTAGCCTCACGACAGGGTCAGGGTACGAGCAGTACTTC. It is translated as CASSLTTGSGYEQYF.

This rearrangement joins TRBV5-1 to TRBJ1-2, with unresolved D. The CDR3 has 14 residues. The germline V gene has CDR1 SGHRS and CDR2 YFSETQ. V was shortened by 7 bases and J by 0 bases, with 13 bases between the two germline ends. CDR3 nucleotides: TGCGCCAGCGGAACACAGCCATCTAACTATGGCTACACCTTC. Translating it yields CASGTQPSNYGYTF.

This chain joins TRBV6-5 and TRBJ2-7; TRBD1 aligns across 7 bases. Looked up from germline, CDR1 is MNHEY and CDR2 is SVGAGI. CDR3 size: 14 residues. Trimming removed 2 bases from V and 2 bases from J; junction bases left unmatched: 3. This CDR3 reads CASSYTDRAYEQYF. The CDR3 DNA follows: TGTGCCAGCAGTTACACTGACAGGGCCTACGAGCAGTACTTC.

V and J are TRBV28 and TRBJ1-2, with a tentative D call TRBD1 (5 bases). There are 13 residues in the CDR3. V was cut by 6 bases and J by 4 bases, with 12 bases left in between. Germline loops: CDR1 MDHEN, CDR2 SYDVKM. The CDR3 protein is CASSPGGTYGYTF. In DNA form, the CDR3 reads TGTGCCAGCAGCCCCGGGGGTACCTATGGCTACACCTTC.

J is TRBJ1-1 and V is TRBV27, with 8 bases lining up with TRBD1. The CDR3 spans 18 residues. V lost 1 base and J lost 0; bases outside the gene matches: 10. Germline CDR1 reads MNHEY; CDR2 reads SMNVEV (reference sequence). CDR3 region: CASSLFSRGLDMNTEAFF. The DNA for the CDR3 is TGTGCCAGCAGTTTATTCTCCAGGGGGCTAGACATGAACACTGAAGCTTTCTTT.

This chain links TRBV29-1 with TRBJ1-4; TRBD1 aligns across 11 bases. J was trimmed by 8 bases and V by 3 bases; bases with no gene match: 8. The CDR3 totals 15 residues. Per germline, CDR1 SQVTM and CDR2 ANQGSEA. The CDR3: CSVEERTGGREKLFF. CDR3 coding DNA: TGCAGCGTTGAGGAAAGGACAGGGGGCAGGGAAAAACTGTTTTTT.

V and J are TRBV6-5 and TRBJ1-4; TRBD1 agrees at 7 bases. Trimming took 6 bases from V and 5 from J; bases not matched to a gene: 6. The CDR3 runs 14 residues. Germline V gene data show CDR1 as MNHEY and CDR2 as SVGAGI. The CDR3 nucleotides are TGTGCCAGCAGCACAGGGGACCTAAATGAAAAACTGTTTTTT. This codes for CASSTGDLNEKLFF.

The chain recombines TRBV27 with TRBJ2-2, with unresolved D. The CDR3 runs to 18 residues. Trimming cost V 0 bases and J 4 bases, with 18 bases left between them. The V gene's germline CDR1 is MNHEY and CDR2 SMNVEV (reference sequence). For the CDR3, the DNA is TGTGCCAGCAGTTTATCGATGGAACAGTGGCAGTTCACCGGGGAGCTGTTTTTT. It codes for CASSLSMEQWQFTGELFF.

V gene TRBV5-8 combines with J gene TRBJ1-2, with TRBD1 matching 7 bases. Germline values: CDR1 SGHTS, CDR2 YDEGEE. V gave up 1 base and J gave up 2 bases; unmatched junction bases: 8. This CDR3 spans 16 amino acids. The CDR3 nucleotides read TGTGCCAGCAGCTTGCGCGTGACAGGGCTCAACTATGGCTACACCTTC. Translated: CASSLRVTGLNYGYTF.

The genes are TRBV10-3 and TRBJ1-2; TRBD1 matches at 12 bases. Germline assignment: CDR1 ENHRY and CDR2 SYGVKD. V trimming: 8 bases; J trimming: 4 bases; junction bases outside the gene matches: 14. The CDR3 contains 17 residues. This CDR3 is CAIAPGQGALYPYGYTF. The CDR3 bases are TGTGCCATCGCCCCGGGACAGGGGGCCCTATACCCCTATGGCTACACCTTC.

This chain joins TRBV10-1 and TRBJ2-1; 11 nucleotides line up with TRBD2. Germline V gene lookup returns CDR1 WNHNN and CDR2 SYGVQD (reference sequence). This CDR3 region has 15 residues. The V and J ends lost 4 bases and 6 bases, in that order; junction bases with no gene match: 5. Written as DNA, the CDR3 is TGCGCCAGCAGTGTTAGCGGGGGGGCTGGCAATGAGCAGTTCTTC. This encodes CASSVSGGAGNEQFF.

The chain recombines TRBV28 with TRBJ1-4; 9 bases are shared with TRBD1. Germline CDR1 MDHEN, CDR2 SYDVKM. This CDR3 is 15 amino acids long. V dropped 5 bases and J dropped 7; count of bases not matched to a gene: 8. The CDR3 sequence: CASSDWDREAEKLFF. The CDR3 DNA is TGTGCCAGCAGTGACTGGGACAGGGAGGCTGAAAAACTGTTTTTT.